A selection of T cell receptor beta chains follows, all from one sample in a study of yellow fever vaccine responses in identical twins. TCRdb used MiXCR to reprocess the RT-PCR reads, holding one entry per CDR3 protein. The top ten hold 4.5% of the sample, which has around 33,000 distinct CDR3 sequences, almost 60% seen once. Source: T cells from blood (PBMCs), unsorted or a sorted subset (not recorded which), taken before or after yellow fever vaccination (not recorded which). The source of these receptors is a woman between 18 and 30 years old who received the yellow fever vaccine. Both conserved end residues are part of each CDR3. D genes are given only for firm matches. Size is omitted from some rows. Given values are once, few, many or a class for expanded clones.

TRBJ2-1	12	.	.	TRBV20-1	CSAWLGGYEQFF	TGCAGTGCTTGGTTGGGGGGCTATGAGCAGTTCTTC
TRBJ2-7	14	.	.	TRBV12-3/TRBV12-4	CASSFGRAAYEQYF	TGTGCCAGCAGTTTCGGCAGGGCCGCCTACGAGCAGTACTTC
TRBJ2-7	14	TRBD2	.	TRBV3-1	CASSQKRETDEQYF	TGTGCCAGCAGCCAAAAGCGGGAGACCGACGAGCAGTACTTC
TRBJ1-1	13	TRBD1	.	TRBV19	CATAGQGSTEAFF	TGTGCCACCGCCGGACAGGGGAGCACTGAAGCTTTCTTT
TRBJ2-1	16	TRBD2	once	TRBV29-1	CSVERLAGALTDEQFF	TGCAGCGTTGAACGGCTAGCGGGAGCTCTCACGGATGAGCAGTTCTTC
TRBJ2-7	14	.	.	TRBV5-1	CASSLLEGSYEQYF	TGCGCCAGCAGCTTACTAGAGGGCTCCTACGAGCAGTACTTC
TRBJ1-1	12	.	few	TRBV13	CASSLGFTEAFF	TGTGCCAGCAGCTTAGGGTTCACTGAAGCTTTCTTT
TRBJ2-4	14	.	.	TRBV15	CATSRGQVKNIQYF	TGTGCCACCAGCAGAGGGCAAGTCAAAAACATTCAGTACTTC
TRBJ2-1	16	TRBD1	once	TRBV29-1	CSAPLPPGGYYNEQFF	TGCAGCGCCCCTCTTCCCCCAGGGGGTTATTACAATGAGCAGTTCTTC
TRBJ2-5	14	.	.	TRBV12-3/TRBV12-4	CASSSRGVQETQYF	TGTGCCAGCAGTTCCCGGGGCGTCCAAGAGACCCAGTACTTC
TRBJ2-2	16	TRBD2	few	TRBV18	CASSPRDYGATGELFF	TGTGCCAGCTCACCACGGGACTATGGGGCCACCGGGGAGCTGTTTTTT
TRBJ2-3	16	TRBD2	.	TRBV2	CASSEEVGGGIDTQYF	TGTGCCAGCAGTGAAGAAGTCGGGGGGGGTATAGATACGCAGTATTTT
TRBJ1-3	14	.	few	TRBV5-5	CASSLGGTGNTIYF	TGTGCCAGCAGCTTGGGGGGAACCGGAAACACCATATATTTT
TRBJ1-1	12	TRBD1	few	TRBV11-1	CANQVGTAEAFF	TGTGCCAACCAGGTAGGGACAGCTGAAGCTTTCTTT
TRBJ2-1	13	.	.	TRBV10-3	CAISENNYNEQFF	TGTGCCATCAGTGAGAACAACTACAATGAGCAGTTCTTC
TRBJ1-2	15	.	few	TRBV20-1	CSARPFGTEGYGYTF	TGCAGTGCTAGACCCTTCGGGACGGAGGGCTATGGCTACACCTTC
TRBJ2-7	13	TRBD1	.	TRBV29-1	CSVPQGSGYEQYF	TGCAGCGTACCACAGGGGTCGGGCTACGAGCAGTACTTC
TRBJ1-6	15	TRBD1	few	TRBV12-3/TRBV12-4	CASSPGQVEHSPLHF	TGTGCCAGCAGCCCAGGACAGGTCGAGCATTCACCCCTCCACTTT
TRBJ1-1	14	.	.	TRBV19	CPSSMTLMNTEAFF	TGTCCCAGTAGTATGACTCTCATGAACACTGAAGCTTTCTTT
TRBJ2-1	17	.	.	TRBV7-8	CASSLEVGLVYNNEQFF	TGTGCCAGCAGCTTAGAGGTTGGGCTAGTGTACAACAATGAGCAGTTCTTC
TRBJ2-3	15	.	medium-sized	TRBV24-1	CATSQRAGSTDTQYF	TGTGCCACCAGCCAACGAGCGGGCAGCACAGATACGCAGTATTTT
TRBJ2-1	15	TRBD2	.	TRBV2	CASGDSGRNEGEQFF	TGTGCCAGCGGCGATAGCGGGAGAAATGAGGGGGAGCAGTTCTTC
TRBJ2-2	15	TRBD1	.	TRBV11-2	CASSMGQGLTGELFF	TGTGCCAGCAGCATGGGACAGGGGCTCACCGGGGAGCTGTTTTTT
TRBJ2-7	14	.	.	TRBV18	CASSPGEVPYEQYF	TGTGCCAGCTCACCGGGGGAAGTACCCTACGAGCAGTACTTC
TRBJ2-1	14	.	.	TRBV20-1	CSAPGGYTYNEQFF	TGCAGTGCTCCCGGCGGGTACACCTACAATGAGCAGTTCTTC
TRBJ2-5	19	.	.	TRBV7-6	CASSLVMGTPKGNRQTQYF	TGTGCCAGCAGCTTAGTAATGGGGACACCTAAAGGGAATAGGCAGACCCAGTACTTC
TRBJ1-6	12	.	.	TRBV5-4	CASSLMGSPLHF	TGTGCCAGCAGCTTGATGGGATCACCCCTCCACTTT
TRBJ1-1	14	.	few	TRBV18	CASSPKTGLAEAFF	TGTGCCAGCTCACCAAAGACAGGTCTCGCTGAAGCTTTCTTT
TRBJ2-1	19	TRBD2	.	TRBV12-3/TRBV12-4	CASSLNFLAGGLLYNEQFF	TGTGCCAGCAGTTTAAATTTCCTAGCGGGAGGACTCCTTTACAATGAGCAGTTCTTC
TRBJ2-3	13	.	once	TRBV27	CASSPQGTDTQYF	TGTGCCAGCAGTCCACAAGGCACAGATACGCAGTATTTT
TRBJ1-2	15	TRBD1	few	TRBV18	CASSPQGAGNYGYTF	TGTGCCAGCTCACCACAGGGGGCTGGGAACTATGGCTACACCTTC
TRBJ2-2	16	.	.	TRBV11-1	CASSLMPGTNTGELFF	TGTGCCAGCAGCTTAATGCCGGGTACCAACACCGGGGAGCTGTTTTTT
TRBJ2-1	19	TRBD2	.	TRBV11-1	CASSTAGGGSFSSYNEQFF	TGTGCCAGCAGCACAGCTGGGGGGGGATCCTTTTCCTCCTACAATGAGCAGTTCTTC
TRBJ2-3	13	.	.	TRBV2	CASIRETTDTQYF	TGTGCCAGCATACGGGAGACCACAGATACGCAGTATTTT
TRBJ2-7	15	TRBD2	.	TRBV18	CASSPPSGSPYEQYF	TGTGCCAGCTCACCACCCAGCGGGAGTCCCTACGAGCAGTACTTC
TRBJ2-1	14	TRBD2	.	TRBV20-1	CSARDPGLDNEQFF	TGCAGTGCTAGAGACCCCGGACTAGACAATGAGCAGTTCTTC
TRBJ2-7	13	.	few	TRBV15	CATSRDRSYEQYF	TGTGCCACCAGCAGAGATCGGAGCTACGAGCAGTACTTC
TRBJ1-5	14	.	.	TRBV10-3	CAISRGSEYQPQHF	TGTGCCATCAGCCGAGGCAGTGAGTATCAGCCCCAGCATTTT
TRBJ2-5	16	TRBD1	few	TRBV12-3/TRBV12-4	CASSPEGTGLHETQYF	TGTGCCAGCAGCCCTGAGGGGACAGGGCTTCACGAGACCCAGTACTTC
TRBJ2-1	14	.	.	TRBV23-1	CASKASSLGNEQFF	TGCGCCAGCAAGGCGTCGTCCCTGGGCAATGAGCAGTTCTTC
TRBJ1-5	13	.	.	TRBV20-1	CSAATGFHQPQHF	TGCAGTGCCGCCACAGGGTTTCATCAGCCCCAGCATTTT
TRBJ1-5	13	.	.	TRBV7-7	CASSLGVGQPQHF	TGTGCCAGCAGCTTAGGCGTGGGGCAGCCCCAGCATTTT
TRBJ2-2	20	TRBD2	.	TRBV18	CASSPFARTSGSWNTGELFF	TGTGCCAGCTCACCATTCGCGAGGACTAGCGGGAGTTGGAACACCGGGGAGCTGTTTTTT
TRBJ1-1	16	.	few	TRBV5-5	CASSFHAGAQNTEAFF	TGTGCCAGCAGCTTCCATGCCGGGGCCCAGAACACTGAAGCTTTCTTT
TRBJ1-5	15	.	.	TRBV15	CATSRDLGLGQPQHF	TGTGCCACCAGCAGAGATCTAGGTCTGGGACAGCCCCAGCATTTT
TRBJ1-5	15	TRBD1	once	TRBV12-3/TRBV12-4	CASTADREGNQPQHF	TGTGCCAGCACGGCGGACAGGGAAGGGAATCAGCCCCAGCATTTT